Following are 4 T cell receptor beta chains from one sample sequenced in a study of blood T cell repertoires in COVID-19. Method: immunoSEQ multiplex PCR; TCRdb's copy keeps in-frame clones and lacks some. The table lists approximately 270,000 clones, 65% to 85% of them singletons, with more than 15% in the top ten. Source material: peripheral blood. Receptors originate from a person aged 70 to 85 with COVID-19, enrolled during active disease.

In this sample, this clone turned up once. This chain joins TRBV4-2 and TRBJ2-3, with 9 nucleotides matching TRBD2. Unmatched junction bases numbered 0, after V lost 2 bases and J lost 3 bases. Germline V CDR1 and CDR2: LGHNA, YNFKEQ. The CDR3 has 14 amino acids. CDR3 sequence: CASSQSGRTDTQYF. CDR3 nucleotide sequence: TGTGCCAGCAGCCAAAGCGGGAGGACAGATACGCAGTATTTT.

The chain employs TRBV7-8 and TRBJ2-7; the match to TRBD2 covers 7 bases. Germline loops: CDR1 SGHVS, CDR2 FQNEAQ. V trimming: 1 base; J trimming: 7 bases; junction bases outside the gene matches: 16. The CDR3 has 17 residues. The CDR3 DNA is TGTGCCAGCAGCTTAGGAAGCTACCGGGACTATCGCGGAGAGCAGTACTTC. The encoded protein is CASSLGSYRDYRGEQYF.

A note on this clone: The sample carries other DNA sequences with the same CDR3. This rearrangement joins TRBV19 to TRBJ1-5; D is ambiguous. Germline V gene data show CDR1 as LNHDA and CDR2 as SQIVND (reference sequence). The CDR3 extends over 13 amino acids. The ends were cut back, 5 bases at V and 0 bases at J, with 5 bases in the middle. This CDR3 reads CASSQNSNQPQHF. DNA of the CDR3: TGTGCCAGTAGTCAGAATAGCAATCAGCCCCAGCATTTT.

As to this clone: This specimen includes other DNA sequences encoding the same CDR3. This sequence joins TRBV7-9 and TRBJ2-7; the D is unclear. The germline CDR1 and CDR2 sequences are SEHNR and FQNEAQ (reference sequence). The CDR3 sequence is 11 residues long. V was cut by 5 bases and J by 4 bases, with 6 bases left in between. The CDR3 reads CASSPLYEQYF. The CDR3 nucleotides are TGTGCCAGCAGCCCCCTTTACGAGCAGTACTTC. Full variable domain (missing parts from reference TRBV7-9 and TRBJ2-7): DTGVSQNPRHKITKRGQNVTFRCDPISEHNRLYWYRQTLGQGPEFLTYFQNEAQLEKSRLLSDRFSAERPKGSFSTLEIQRTEQGDSAMYLCASSPLYEQYFGPGTRLTVT.